A selection of T cell receptor beta chains follows, all from one sample in a study of blood T cell repertoires in COVID-19. Using immunoSEQ multiplex PCR, the repertoire was profiled, and TCRdb retains in-frame clones only, with some absent. The table includes about 300,000 clones, 90% detected once. Sequences were obtained from PBMCs or T cells enriched from blood (not recorded which). These receptors were collected from a young woman with acute COVID-19. CDR3s include the opening cysteine and the closing phenylalanine or tryptophan. Each record gives: CDR3 protein, CDR3 DNA, V gene, D gene, J gene, clone size, CDR3 length. A D gene is named only where the DNA matches it firmly. Size is stated for part of the rows, as once, few or many counts, or as a class when the clone is expanded.

CDR3 protein: CASSSPGTGGNEQFF; CDR3 DNA: TGTGCCAGCAGCTCTCCCGGGACAGGGGGCAATGAGCAGTTCTTC; V gene: TRBV7-3; D gene: TRBD1; J gene: TRBJ2-1; clone size: NA; CDR3 length: 15
CDR3 protein: CASSIAAGVYEQYF; CDR3 DNA: TGTGCCAGTAGTATCGCAGCGGGAGTGTACGAGCAGTACTTC; V gene: TRBV19; D gene: TRBD2; J gene: TRBJ2-7; clone size: NA; CDR3 length: 14
CDR3 protein: CASSTPSGEAFF; CDR3 DNA: TGTGCCAGCAGTACCCCTTCAGGGGAAGCTTTCTTT; V gene: TRBV28; D gene: NA; J gene: TRBJ1-1; clone size: once; CDR3 length: 12
CDR3 protein: CASRPTVNNEQFF; CDR3 DNA: TGTGCCAGCAGACCCACAGTTAACAATGAGCAGTTCTTC; V gene: TRBV12-3/TRBV12-4; D gene: NA; J gene: TRBJ2-1; clone size: NA; CDR3 length: 13
CDR3 protein: CASSPPVRVADSPLHF; CDR3 DNA: TGTGCCAGCTCACCACCGGTTCGGGTTGCAGATTCACCCCTCCACTTT; V gene: TRBV18; D gene: NA; J gene: TRBJ1-6; clone size: NA; CDR3 length: 16
CDR3 protein: CSAFGGTNEKLFF; CDR3 DNA: TGCAGCGCCTTTGGAGGAACTAATGAAAAACTGTTTTTT; V gene: TRBV29-1; D gene: NA; J gene: TRBJ1-4; clone size: NA; CDR3 length: 13
CDR3 protein: CAWSWGGNYNEQFF; CDR3 DNA: TGTGCCTGGAGTTGGGGGGGGAACTACAATGAGCAGTTCTTC; V gene: TRBV30; D gene: TRBD2; J gene: TRBJ2-1; clone size: once; CDR3 length: 14
CDR3 protein: CASSQDRGREKHEQYF; CDR3 DNA: TGTGCCAGCAGCCAGGATAGGGGCAGGGAAAAACACGAGCAGTACTTC; V gene: TRBV3-1/TRBV3-2; D gene: NA; J gene: TRBJ2-7; clone size: NA; CDR3 length: 16
CDR3 protein: CASIPGLHYEQYF; CDR3 DNA: TGTGCCAGCATACCGGGACTACACTACGAGCAGTACTTC; V gene: TRBV28; D gene: TRBD2; J gene: TRBJ2-7; clone size: NA; CDR3 length: 13
CDR3 protein: CASRLVRGGQGSYEQYF; CDR3 DNA: TGTGCAAGTCGCTTAGTGAGGGGGGGACAGGGGTCCTACGAGCAGTACTTC; V gene: TRBV12-2; D gene: NA; J gene: TRBJ2-7; clone size: NA; CDR3 length: 17
CDR3 protein: CASSSTGTGDWKDDGYTF; CDR3 DNA: TGTGCCAGCAGCTCTACCGGGACAGGGGATTGGAAGGACGATGGCTACACCTTC; V gene: TRBV7-3; D gene: TRBD1; J gene: TRBJ1-2; clone size: NA; CDR3 length: 18
CDR3 protein: CASSPGLAGRETQYF; CDR3 DNA: TGCGCCAGCAGCCCGGGACTAGCGGGAAGAGAGACCCAGTACTTC; V gene: TRBV4-1; D gene: TRBD2; J gene: TRBJ2-5; clone size: NA; CDR3 length: 15
CDR3 protein: CASSLSRIPQGETQYF; CDR3 DNA: TGTGCCAGCAGCTTAAGCCGGATCCCACAGGGGGAGACCCAGTACTTC; V gene: TRBV7-8; D gene: TRBD1; J gene: TRBJ2-5; clone size: NA; CDR3 length: 16
CDR3 protein: CASSFQGQGAYEQYF; CDR3 DNA: TGTGCCAGCAGTTTCCAGGGACAGGGGGCCTACGAGCAGTACTTC; V gene: TRBV28; D gene: TRBD1; J gene: TRBJ2-7; clone size: NA; CDR3 length: 15
CDR3 protein: CASSLTGGGLAQNTGELFF; CDR3 DNA: TGTGCCAGCAGCTTAACCGGTGGGGGACTAGCGCAGAACACCGGGGAGCTGTTTTTT; V gene: TRBV7-6; D gene: TRBD2; J gene: TRBJ2-2; clone size: NA; CDR3 length: 19
CDR3 protein: CASSQNRGAEQYF; CDR3 DNA: TGTGCCAGCAGTCAGAACAGGGGAGCCGAGCAGTACTTC; V gene: TRBV6-5; D gene: TRBD1; J gene: TRBJ2-7; clone size: NA; CDR3 length: 13
CDR3 protein: CAIAGTLNTGELFF; CDR3 DNA: TGTGCCATCGCCGGGACTCTGAACACCGGGGAGCTGTTTTTT; V gene: TRBV28; D gene: NA; J gene: TRBJ2-2; clone size: NA; CDR3 length: 14
CDR3 protein: CASRLLPERETQYF; CDR3 DNA: TGCGCCAGCAGGCTATTACCAGAGCGGGAGACCCAGTACTTC; V gene: TRBV10-1; D gene: NA; J gene: TRBJ2-5; clone size: NA; CDR3 length: 14
CDR3 protein: CASGLVLGQGYGYTF; CDR3 DNA: TGTGCTAGTGGTTTGGTACTGGGACAGGGCTATGGCTACACCTTC; V gene: TRBV12-5; D gene: TRBD1; J gene: TRBJ1-2; clone size: NA; CDR3 length: 15
CDR3 protein: CAISAGSPGNTIYF; CDR3 DNA: TGTGCCATCAGTGCCGGGTCACCCGGAAACACCATATATTTT; V gene: TRBV10-3; D gene: NA; J gene: TRBJ1-3; clone size: NA; CDR3 length: 14
CDR3 protein: CASSLTGQGAHNEQFF; CDR3 DNA: TGTGCCAGCAGTTTAACGGGACAGGGGGCCCATAATGAGCAGTTCTTC; V gene: TRBV27; D gene: TRBD1; J gene: TRBJ2-1; clone size: NA; CDR3 length: 16
CDR3 protein: CASTQGATNTGELFF; CDR3 DNA: TGTGCCAGCACACAGGGGGCCACGAACACCGGGGAGCTGTTTTTT; V gene: TRBV3-1/TRBV3-2; D gene: TRBD1; J gene: TRBJ2-2; clone size: few; CDR3 length: 15
CDR3 protein: CASSLWPSRGRFTEAFF; CDR3 DNA: TGCGCCAGCAGCTTGTGGCCGTCAAGAGGGAGGTTCACTGAAGCTTTCTTT; V gene: TRBV5-1; D gene: NA; J gene: TRBJ1-1; clone size: NA; CDR3 length: 17
CDR3 protein: CAISEAGNYGYTF; CDR3 DNA: TGTGCCATCAGTGAGGCAGGAAACTATGGCTACACCTTC; V gene: TRBV10-3; D gene: NA; J gene: TRBJ1-2; clone size: NA; CDR3 length: 13
CDR3 protein: CASSPGPGVQYF; CDR3 DNA: TGTGCCAGCAGCCCCGGTCCAGGGGTGCAGTACTTC; V gene: TRBV14; D gene: NA; J gene: TRBJ2-7; clone size: NA; CDR3 length: 12
CDR3 protein: CASSFSGESYTF; CDR3 DNA: TGTGCCAGCAGTTTTTCCGGGGAAAGCTACACCTTC; V gene: TRBV28; D gene: NA; J gene: TRBJ1-2; clone size: NA; CDR3 length: 12
CDR3 protein: CAISVNPEGEQFF; CDR3 DNA: TGTGCCATCAGTGTAAACCCCGAGGGTGAGCAGTTCTTC; V gene: TRBV10-3; D gene: NA; J gene: TRBJ2-1; clone size: NA; CDR3 length: 13
CDR3 protein: CASTSSGFIRPSYNEQFF; CDR3 DNA: TGTGCCAGCACTTCGTCGGGGTTTATCAGGCCCTCCTACAATGAGCAGTTCTTC; V gene: TRBV14; D gene: NA; J gene: TRBJ2-1; clone size: NA; CDR3 length: 18
CDR3 protein: CASSFQGAADTQYF; CDR3 DNA: TGTGCCAGCAGCTTCCAGGGGGCCGCAGATACGCAGTATTTT; V gene: TRBV5-4; D gene: TRBD1; J gene: TRBJ2-3; clone size: NA; CDR3 length: 14
CDR3 protein: CAISEGGGYNEQFF; CDR3 DNA: TGTGCCATCAGTGAGGGGGGGGGCTACAATGAGCAGTTCTTC; V gene: TRBV10-3; D gene: TRBD2; J gene: TRBJ2-1; clone size: NA; CDR3 length: 14
CDR3 protein: CASSPEGGGNTEAFF; CDR3 DNA: TGTGCCAGCTCACCCGAAGGGGGTGGGAACACTGAAGCTTTCTTT; V gene: TRBV18; D gene: NA; J gene: TRBJ1-1; clone size: NA; CDR3 length: 15
CDR3 protein: CASSVGGLAGYNEQFF; CDR3 DNA: TGTGCCAGCAGCGTAGGGGGACTAGCCGGGTACAATGAGCAGTTCTTC; V gene: TRBV9; D gene: TRBD2; J gene: TRBJ2-1; clone size: NA; CDR3 length: 16
CDR3 protein: CASSPERVGQPQHF; CDR3 DNA: TGTGCCAGCAGTCCCGAGAGGGTAGGCCAGCCCCAGCATTTT; V gene: TRBV27; D gene: NA; J gene: TRBJ1-5; clone size: NA; CDR3 length: 14
CDR3 protein: CASSSPSTGGASGYTF; CDR3 DNA: TGTGCCAGCAGCTCGCCCTCGACAGGGGGCGCGAGTGGCTACACCTTC; V gene: TRBV7-8; D gene: TRBD1; J gene: TRBJ1-2; clone size: NA; CDR3 length: 16
CDR3 protein: CASSYSQGLQPQHF; CDR3 DNA: TGTGCCAGCAGTTACTCACAGGGGCTACAGCCCCAGCATTTT; V gene: TRBV6-5; D gene: TRBD1; J gene: TRBJ1-5; clone size: NA; CDR3 length: 14
CDR3 protein: CASSQVGNTIYF; CDR3 DNA: TGTGCCAGCAGCCAAGTAGGAAACACCATATATTTT; V gene: TRBV3-1/TRBV3-2; D gene: NA; J gene: TRBJ1-3; clone size: few; CDR3 length: 12
CDR3 protein: CASSVYRDIDGYTF; CDR3 DNA: TGTGCCAGCAGCGTATACAGGGATATCGATGGCTACACCTTC; V gene: TRBV11-2; D gene: NA; J gene: TRBJ1-2; clone size: NA; CDR3 length: 14
CDR3 protein: CASSQPVLAEAFF; CDR3 DNA: TGTGCCAGTAGCCAACCGGTCTTGGCTGAAGCTTTCTTT; V gene: TRBV19; D gene: NA; J gene: TRBJ1-1; clone size: NA; CDR3 length: 13
CDR3 protein: CASSLPATGIYNEQFF; CDR3 DNA: TGCGCCAGCAGCTTGCCGGCTACAGGGATATACAATGAGCAGTTCTTC; V gene: TRBV5-1; D gene: NA; J gene: TRBJ2-1; clone size: NA; CDR3 length: 16
CDR3 protein: CASSLVTDNNEQFF; CDR3 DNA: TGTGCCAGCAGCTTAGTAACCGACAACAATGAGCAGTTCTTC; V gene: TRBV11-3; D gene: NA; J gene: TRBJ2-1; clone size: NA; CDR3 length: 14
CDR3 protein: CASSQSGTGTYEQYF; CDR3 DNA: TGCGCCAGCAGCCAATCAGGTACAGGTACCTACGAGCAGTACTTC; V gene: TRBV4-1; D gene: NA; J gene: TRBJ2-7; clone size: NA; CDR3 length: 15
CDR3 protein: CASSVGQGNGSPLHF; CDR3 DNA: TGTGCCAGCAGTGTGGGACAGGGGAACGGTTCACCCCTCCACTTT; V gene: TRBV25-1; D gene: TRBD1; J gene: TRBJ1-6; clone size: NA; CDR3 length: 15
CDR3 protein: CASSFDDSAEAFF; CDR3 DNA: TGTGCCAGCAGTTTTGATGATAGCGCTGAAGCTTTCTTT; V gene: TRBV28; D gene: NA; J gene: TRBJ1-1; clone size: NA; CDR3 length: 13
CDR3 protein: CASSLPVSYEQYF; CDR3 DNA: TGCGCCAGCAGCTTACCAGTGTCCTACGAGCAGTACTTC; V gene: TRBV5-1; D gene: NA; J gene: TRBJ2-7; clone size: NA; CDR3 length: 13
CDR3 protein: CASSFLSTGGGNTIYF; CDR3 DNA: TGTGCCAGCAGTTTTTTATCCACCGGCGGTGGAAACACCATATATTTT; V gene: TRBV28; D gene: NA; J gene: TRBJ1-3; clone size: NA; CDR3 length: 16
CDR3 protein: CASRQDRGNEKLFF; CDR3 DNA: TGTGCCAGCAGACAGGACAGGGGGAATGAAAAACTGTTTTTT; V gene: TRBV25-1; D gene: TRBD1; J gene: TRBJ1-4; clone size: NA; CDR3 length: 14
CDR3 protein: CSVVDKEEKLFF; CDR3 DNA: TGCAGCGTTGTAGACAAAGAGGAAAAACTGTTTTTT; V gene: TRBV29-1; D gene: NA; J gene: TRBJ1-4; clone size: NA; CDR3 length: 12
CDR3 protein: CASSLRIAGGPDEQFF; CDR3 DNA: TGTGCCAGCAGCTTGAGAATAGCGGGAGGGCCCGATGAGCAGTTCTTC; V gene: TRBV7-2; D gene: TRBD2; J gene: TRBJ2-1; clone size: NA; CDR3 length: 16
CDR3 protein: CASSFTSGRSTDTQYF; CDR3 DNA: TGTGCCAGCAGCTTCACTAGCGGGAGATCCACAGATACGCAGTATTTT; V gene: TRBV11-2; D gene: TRBD2; J gene: TRBJ2-3; clone size: NA; CDR3 length: 16
CDR3 protein: CASSQQGNSGNTIYF; CDR3 DNA: TGTGCCAGCAGCCAGCAGGGGAATTCTGGAAACACCATATATTTT; V gene: TRBV3-1/TRBV3-2; D gene: NA; J gene: TRBJ1-3; clone size: NA; CDR3 length: 15